This TCR beta chain was retrieved from a study of Graves' ophthalmopathy and Graves' hyperthyroidism. A follow-up of 18 months without ophthalmopathy meant that hyperthyroidism was stable. Enrollment excluded any patients with other autoimmune diseases, uncontrolled infections, pregnancy or lactation. Patients were diagnosed from clinical symptoms, serum thyroxine, TRAb, thyroid ultrasound and orbital computed tomography. The germline gives CDR1 MNHEY, CDR2 SVGEGT. The CDR3 is 16 amino acids. V was clipped by 6 bases and J by 1 base, with 16 bases between them. For repertoire sequencing, the TCR beta CDR3 regions were amplified from RNA transcripts. The workflow started with a first-round RT-PCR run with HTBI primers and then moved on to a second-round multiplex PCR. In TCRdb, the multiplex PCR reads were re-called with MiXCR into one record per CDR3 protein. The repertoire includes 400,000 to 500,000 distinct CDR3 sequences, roughly 20% of them detected once, and 2.5% to 3.5% sits in the top ten.

The clonotype comes from a woman between 18 and 30 years old with stable Graves' hyperthyroidism. The chain combines TRBV6-2 or TRBV6-3 with TRBJ1-5; D unclear. The source material was peripheral blood. The CDR3, as DNA: TGTGCCAGCAGAGAGCAGGAAGTTATGAGCAATCAGCCCCAGCATTTT. Its translation is CASREQEVMSNQPQHF.